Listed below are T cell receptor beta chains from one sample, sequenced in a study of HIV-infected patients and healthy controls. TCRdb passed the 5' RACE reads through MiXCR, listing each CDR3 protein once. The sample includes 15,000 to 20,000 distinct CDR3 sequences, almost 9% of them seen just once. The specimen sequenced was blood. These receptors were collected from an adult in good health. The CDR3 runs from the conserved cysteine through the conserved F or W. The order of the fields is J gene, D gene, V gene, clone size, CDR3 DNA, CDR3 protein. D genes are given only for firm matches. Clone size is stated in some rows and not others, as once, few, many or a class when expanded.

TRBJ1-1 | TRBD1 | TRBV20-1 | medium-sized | TGCAGTGCTGGGGGACAGGCGAACACTGAAGCTTTCTTT | CSAGGQANTEAFF
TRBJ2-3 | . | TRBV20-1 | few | TGCAGTGCTAGAGTGTGGGATAGAGATACGCAGTATTTT | CSARVWDRDTQYF
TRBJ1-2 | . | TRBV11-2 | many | TGTGCCAGCAGCCCCGACAGAACCAACTATGGCTACACCTTC | CASSPDRTNYGYTF
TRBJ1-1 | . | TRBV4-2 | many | TGTGCCAGCAGCCAAGAGACAGCAGCTAACACTGAAGCTTTCTTT | CASSQETAANTEAFF
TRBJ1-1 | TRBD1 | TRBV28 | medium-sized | TGTGCCAGCAGTCCCGGACAGGGTGCAGCTGAAGCTTTCTTT | CASSPGQGAAEAFF
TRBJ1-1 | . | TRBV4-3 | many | TGCGCCAGCAGCCAAGATCCCGACAGCCTGAACACTGAAGCTTTCTTT | CASSQDPDSLNTEAFF
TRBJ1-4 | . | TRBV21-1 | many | TGTGCCAGCAGGAGGAGCGAAAAACTGTTTTTT | CASRRSEKLFF
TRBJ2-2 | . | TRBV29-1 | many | TGCAGCGGGACACTCTACACCGGGGAGCTGTTTTTT | CSGTLYTGELFF
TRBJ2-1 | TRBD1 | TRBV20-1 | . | TGCAGTGCGCGACGGGACAGCCCCGATGAGCAGTTCTTC | CSARRDSPDEQFF
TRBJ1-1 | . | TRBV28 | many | TGTGCCAGTCTCTTGTTTGGGGACACTGAAGCTTTCTTT | CASLLFGDTEAFF
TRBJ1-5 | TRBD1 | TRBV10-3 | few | TGTGCCATCAGTGAGGTGGGACAGGGGGCGCGGAACAATCAGCCCCAGCATTTT | CAISEVGQGARNNQPQHF
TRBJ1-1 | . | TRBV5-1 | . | TGCGCCAGCAGCTCTGGGGCGAGCAGTCCGGGCACTGAAGCTTTCTTT | CASSSGASSPGTEAFF
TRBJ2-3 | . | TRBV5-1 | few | TGCGCCAGCAGCCCGCCAGCTCGCGGCCCGCCAGATACGCAGTATTTT | CASSPPARGPPDTQYF
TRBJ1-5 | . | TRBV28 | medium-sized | TGTGCCAGCAGTTTAAGGACCGGATGGAGCAATCAGCCCCAGCATTTT | CASSLRTGWSNQPQHF
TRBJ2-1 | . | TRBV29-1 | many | TGCAGCGCACGGACTGGGGAAGAGCAGTTCTTC | CSARTGEEQFF
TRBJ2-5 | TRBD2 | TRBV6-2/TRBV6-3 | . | TGTGCCAGCAGAATCGCGGGGGGCGGGCAAGAGACCCAGTACTTC | CASRIAGGGQETQYF
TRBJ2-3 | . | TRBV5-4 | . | TGTGCCAGCAGCCCAGGGGGCACAGATACGCAGTATTTT | CASSPGGTDTQYF
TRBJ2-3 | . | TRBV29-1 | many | TGCAGCGTTAGAGGGGGGCCCGGCACAGATACGCAGTATTTT | CSVRGGPGTDTQYF
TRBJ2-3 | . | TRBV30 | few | TGTGCCTGGACCCCGGGAAGGTCAGATACGCAGTATTTT | CAWTPGRSDTQYF
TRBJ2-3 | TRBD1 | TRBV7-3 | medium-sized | TGTGCCAGCAGCTCGGGACAGGGAACAGATACGCAGTATTTT | CASSSGQGTDTQYF
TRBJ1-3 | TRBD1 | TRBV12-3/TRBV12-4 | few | TGTGCCAGCAGTCCACGACAGGGGATATATTTT | CASSPRQGIYF
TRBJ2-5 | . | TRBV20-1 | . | TGCAGTGCTAGAGATCTGCAGGGACAAGAGACCCAGTACTTC | CSARDLQGQETQYF
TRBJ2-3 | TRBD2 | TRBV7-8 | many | TGTGCCAGCAGCTTAGTTGCCGGGACTATAGGCACAGATACGCAGTATTTT | CASSLVAGTIGTDTQYF
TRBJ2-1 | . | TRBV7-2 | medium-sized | TGTGCCAGCAGACAACTATTAGGGAGCTCCTACAATGAGCAGTTCTTC | CASRQLLGSSYNEQFF
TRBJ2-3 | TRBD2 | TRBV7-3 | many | TGTGCCAGCAGCTTAATGGGCGGGGGGGCCGCAGATACGCAGTATTTT | CASSLMGGGAADTQYF
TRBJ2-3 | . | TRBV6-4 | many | TGTGCCAGCAGTGAAGGGGTCTCTAGCACAGATACGCAGTATTTT | CASSEGVSSTDTQYF
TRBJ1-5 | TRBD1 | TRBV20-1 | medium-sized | TGCAGTGCTAGAGAATGGGGACAGGGCAATCAGCCCCAGCATTTT | CSAREWGQGNQPQHF